The entry below gives a single TCR beta chain sequence along with its context. Its specificity is unknown. A 5'RACE template-switching step, the method used to make TCR cDNA, added a universal primer site and UMIs. Each CDR3 protein is one row after TCRdb ran MiXCR on the 5' RACE reads. This sample yields 95,000 to 100,000 distinct CDR3 sequences, of which roughly 5.2% are seen a single time; more than 40% belongs to the top ten. These data are taken from a study of T cells after yellow fever vaccination. Findings of the study overall: Subsequent to the booster, the majority of primary-vaccination clones reappeared (about 97% CD4, 80% to 90% CD8). Peaking on day 5 versus 15, the secondary response was faster but weaker. The CD4 and CD8 compartments had a small share of their clonotypes in common.

This CDR3 comprises 13 residues. V was trimmed by 5 bases and J by 6 bases, leaving 13 bases between them. This TCR was sampled from a man aged 18 to 30 who received the YFV17D yellow fever vaccine. Specimen: CD8+ T cells sorted from PBMCs, collected 10 days after the yellow fever booster vaccination. This chain connects TRBV12-3 or TRBV12-4 to TRBJ1-2, with no clear D. CDR3 sequence (DNA): TGTGCCAGCAGTCTAGGAGGGTTTGATGGCTACACCTTC. Protein sequence: CASSLGGFDGYTF.